The clone carrying this T cell receptor (beta chain) was seen many times. The germline CDR1 and CDR2 sequences are MNHNS and SASEGT. The CDR3 has 17 residues. Trimming pared 6 bases from V and 2 bases from J, leaving 21 bases between. This record comes from a study of T cells in Graves' hyperthyroidism and ophthalmopathy. Study in general: Blood from the periphery was taken at initial diagnosis, before any treatment.

Authors of the study amplified TCR beta CDR3 regions from RNA transcripts. The study used the HTBI primer set for a first-round RT-PCR of the TCR CDR3. One entry per CDR3 protein results from TCRdb running MiXCR on the multiplex PCR reads. The data hold about 500,000 distinct CDR3 sequences, with over 15% observed a single time. Graves' hyperthyroidism was deemed stable absent ophthalmopathy progression within 18 months. Each diagnosis drew on symptoms, thyroxine, TRAb, thyroid ultrasound and orbital computed tomography findings. The sequenced sample consisted of blood. The V call is TRBV6-1, the J call TRBJ2-3, with D maybe TRBD2 (6 bases). The TCR comes from a woman aged 18-29 years with Graves' hyperthyroidism. In DNA, the CDR3 is TGTGCCAGCAGCGCCTCCGTCGGGGGTGGACCCACAGATACGCAGTATTTT. It specifies CASSASVGGGPTDTQYF.